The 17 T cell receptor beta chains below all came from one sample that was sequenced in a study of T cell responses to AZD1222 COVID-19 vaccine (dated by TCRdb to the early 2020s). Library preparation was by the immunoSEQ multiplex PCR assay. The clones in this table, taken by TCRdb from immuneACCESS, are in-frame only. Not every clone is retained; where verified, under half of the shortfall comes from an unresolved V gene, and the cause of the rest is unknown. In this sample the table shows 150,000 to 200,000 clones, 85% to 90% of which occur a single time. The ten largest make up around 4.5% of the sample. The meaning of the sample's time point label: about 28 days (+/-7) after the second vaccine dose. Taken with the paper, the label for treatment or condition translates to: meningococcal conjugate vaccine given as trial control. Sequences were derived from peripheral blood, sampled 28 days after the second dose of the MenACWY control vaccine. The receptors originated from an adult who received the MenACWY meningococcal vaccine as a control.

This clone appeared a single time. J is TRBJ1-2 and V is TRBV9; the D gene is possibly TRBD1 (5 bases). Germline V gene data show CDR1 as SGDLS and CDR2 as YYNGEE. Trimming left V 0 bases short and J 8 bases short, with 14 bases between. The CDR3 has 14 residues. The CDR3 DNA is TGTGCCAGCAGCGTAGAAACCGGGGCAGGGGGCTACACCTTC. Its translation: CASSVETGAGGYTF.

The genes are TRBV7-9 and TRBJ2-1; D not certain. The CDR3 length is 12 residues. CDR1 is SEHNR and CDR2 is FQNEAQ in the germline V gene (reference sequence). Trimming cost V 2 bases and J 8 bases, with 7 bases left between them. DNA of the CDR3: TGTGCCAGCAGCTTAACGGAAGATGAGCAGTTCTTC. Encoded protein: CASSLTEDEQFF. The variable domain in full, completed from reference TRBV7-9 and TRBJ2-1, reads DTGVSQNPRHKITKRGQNVTFRCDPISEHNRLYWYRQTLGQGPEFLTYFQNEAQLEKSRLLSDRFSAERPKGSFSTLEIQRTEQGDSAMYLCASSLTEDEQFFGPGTRLTVL.

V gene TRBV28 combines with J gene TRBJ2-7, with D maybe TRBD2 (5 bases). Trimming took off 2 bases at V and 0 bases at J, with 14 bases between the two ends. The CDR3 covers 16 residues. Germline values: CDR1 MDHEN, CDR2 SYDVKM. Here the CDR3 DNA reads TGTGCCAGCAGTTTACTCGGACTGAGGAGCTCCTACGAGCAGTACTTC. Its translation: CASSLLGLRSSYEQYF.

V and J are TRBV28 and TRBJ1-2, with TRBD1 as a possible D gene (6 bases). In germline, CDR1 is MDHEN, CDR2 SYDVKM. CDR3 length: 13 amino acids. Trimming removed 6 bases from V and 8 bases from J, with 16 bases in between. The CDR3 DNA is TGTGCCAGCAGCCACATGAACAGGGACGGCTACACCTTC. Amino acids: CASSHMNRDGYTF.

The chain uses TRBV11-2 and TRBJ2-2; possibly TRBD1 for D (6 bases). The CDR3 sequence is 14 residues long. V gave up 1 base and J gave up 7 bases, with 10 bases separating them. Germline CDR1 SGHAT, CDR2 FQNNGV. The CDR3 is CASSLVAGDGELFF. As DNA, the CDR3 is TGTGCCAGCAGCTTAGTCGCAGGGGACGGGGAGCTGTTTTTT.

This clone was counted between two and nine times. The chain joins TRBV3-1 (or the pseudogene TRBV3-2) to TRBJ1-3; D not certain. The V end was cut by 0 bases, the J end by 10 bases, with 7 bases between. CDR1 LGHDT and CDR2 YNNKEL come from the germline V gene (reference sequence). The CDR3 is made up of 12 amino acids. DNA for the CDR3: TGTGCCAGCAGCCAAGAGGGTTTAACCATATATTTT. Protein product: CASSQEGLTIYF.

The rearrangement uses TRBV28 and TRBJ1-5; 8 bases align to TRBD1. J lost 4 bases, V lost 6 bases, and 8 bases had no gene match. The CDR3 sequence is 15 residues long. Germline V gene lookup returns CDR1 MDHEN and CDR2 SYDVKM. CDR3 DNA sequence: TGTGCCAGCAGACCACAGGGGGGGTCAAATCAGCCCCAGCATTTT. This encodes CASRPQGGSNQPQHF.

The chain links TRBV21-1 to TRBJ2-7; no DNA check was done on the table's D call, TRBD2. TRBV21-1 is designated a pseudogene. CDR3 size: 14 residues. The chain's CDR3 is CANPDSKYSYEQYF. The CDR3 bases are TGTGCCAACCCCGACTCTAAATACTCCTACGAGCAGTACTTC.

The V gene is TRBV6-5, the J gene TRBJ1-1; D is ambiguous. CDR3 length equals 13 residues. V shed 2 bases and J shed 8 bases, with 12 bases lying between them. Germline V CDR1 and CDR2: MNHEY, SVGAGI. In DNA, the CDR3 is TGTGCCAGCAGTTACACCAAGGGATTCGAAGCTTTCTTT. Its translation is CASSYTKGFEAFF.

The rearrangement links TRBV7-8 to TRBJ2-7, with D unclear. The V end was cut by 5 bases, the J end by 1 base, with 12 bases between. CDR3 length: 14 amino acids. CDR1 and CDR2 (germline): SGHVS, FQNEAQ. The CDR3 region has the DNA TGTGCCAGCAGCCGGCCGAGCCCTTCCTACGAGCAGTACTTC. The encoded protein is CASSRPSPSYEQYF. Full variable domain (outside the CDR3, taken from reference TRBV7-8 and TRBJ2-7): GAGVSQSPRYKVAKRGQDVALRCDPISGHVSLFWYQQALGQGPEFLTYFQNEAQLDKSGLPSDRFFAERPEGSVSTLKIQRTQQEDSAVYLCASSRPSPSYEQYFGPGTRLTVT.

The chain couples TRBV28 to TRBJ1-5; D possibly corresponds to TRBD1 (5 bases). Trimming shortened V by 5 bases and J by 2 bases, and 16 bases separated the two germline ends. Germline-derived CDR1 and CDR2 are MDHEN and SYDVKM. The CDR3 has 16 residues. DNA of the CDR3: TGTGCCAGCAGTCCCTCCGGGGCTGTTGGCAATCAGCCCCAGCATTTT. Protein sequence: CASSPSGAVGNQPQHF.

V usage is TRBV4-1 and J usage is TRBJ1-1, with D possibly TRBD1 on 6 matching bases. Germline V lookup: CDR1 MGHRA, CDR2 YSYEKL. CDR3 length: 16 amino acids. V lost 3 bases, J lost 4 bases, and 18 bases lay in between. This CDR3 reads CASSHNRQAGGTEAFF. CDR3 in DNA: TGCGCCAGCAGCCATAACCGACAGGCCGGTGGCACTGAAGCTTTCTTT.

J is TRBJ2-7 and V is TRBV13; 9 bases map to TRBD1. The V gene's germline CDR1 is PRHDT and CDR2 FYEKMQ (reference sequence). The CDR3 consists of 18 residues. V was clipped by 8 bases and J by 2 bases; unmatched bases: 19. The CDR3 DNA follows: TGTGCCAGCCGACAAATATCACGGGCCGGGACAGGGCCCTACGAGCAGTACTTC. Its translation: CASRQISRAGTGPYEQYF.

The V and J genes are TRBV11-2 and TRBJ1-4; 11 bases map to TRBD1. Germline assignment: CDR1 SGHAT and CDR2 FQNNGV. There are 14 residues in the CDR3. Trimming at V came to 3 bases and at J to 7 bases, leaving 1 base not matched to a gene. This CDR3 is CASSLDRGREKLFF. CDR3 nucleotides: TGTGCCAGCAGCTTGGACAGGGGGCGTGAAAAACTGTTTTTT.

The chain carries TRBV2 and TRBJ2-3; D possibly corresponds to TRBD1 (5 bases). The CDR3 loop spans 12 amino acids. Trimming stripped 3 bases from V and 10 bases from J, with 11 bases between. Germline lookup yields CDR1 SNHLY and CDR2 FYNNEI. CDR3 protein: CASSDTGLAQYF. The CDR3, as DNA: TGTGCCAGCAGTGACACAGGATTGGCGCAGTATTTT.

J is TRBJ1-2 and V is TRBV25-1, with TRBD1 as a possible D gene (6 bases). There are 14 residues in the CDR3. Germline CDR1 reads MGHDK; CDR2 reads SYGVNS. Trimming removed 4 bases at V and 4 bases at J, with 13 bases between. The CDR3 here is CASSAPGERYGYTF. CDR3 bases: TGTGCCAGCAGTGCTCCAGGGGAGCGCTATGGCTACACCTTC.

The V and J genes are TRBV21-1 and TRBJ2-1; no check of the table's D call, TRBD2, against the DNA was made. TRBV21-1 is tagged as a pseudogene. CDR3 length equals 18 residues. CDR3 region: CASSNLAAASGSYNEQFF. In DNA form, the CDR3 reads TGTGCCAGCAGCAATCTGGCCGCGGCTAGCGGCTCCTACAATGAGCAGTTCTTC.